The 16 T cell receptor beta chains given below trace back to one sample, sequenced in a study of cytomegalovirus exposure and HLA in healthy donors. 13 Jbeta primers and 60 Vbeta primers were used for the PCR. Assay used: immunoSEQ multiplex PCR; TCRdb lists only in-frame clones, some missing. The sample gives around 130,000 clones, less than 85% of which show up once; 2% to 2.5% is in the top ten. The sample taken for sequencing was PBMCs. The receptors were gathered from a woman aged 40-49 years in good health and CMV-seropositive.

J is TRBJ2-7 and V is TRBV7-2, with D hard to call. Germline values: CDR1 SGHTA, CDR2 FQGNSA. The CDR3 is made up of 14 amino acids. CDR3 nucleotides: TGTGTCGTACCGTCTGTAAGTAGCTCCTACGAGCAGTACTTC. Its protein product is CVVPSVSSSYEQYF.

The chain couples TRBV6-1 to TRBJ2-7; D possibly corresponds to TRBD1 (6 bases). CDR3 size: 14 residues. CDR1 and CDR2 from the germline V gene are MNHNS and SASEGT. Trimming left V 7 bases short and J 3 bases short, with 16 bases between. CDR3 in DNA: TGTGCCAGCAAGATGACGGGACACAGCTACGAGCAGTACTTC. This encodes CASKMTGHSYEQYF.

CDR3: CASGLVIGRALETQYF. The CDR3 coding sequence is TGTGCTAGTGGTTTGGTAATCGGGAGGGCCCTAGAGACCCAGTACTTC. The rearrangement links TRBV12-5 to TRBJ2-5; 8 bases are a match to TRBD2. Germline V gene sequence: CDR1 LGHNT, CDR2 FRNRAP. CDR3 length: 16 residues. J gave up 4 bases and V 0 bases, and 7 bases lay outside the gene matches.

The J gene is TRBJ2-3, the V gene TRBV6-5; 7 bases are shared with TRBD1. CDR1 is MNHEY and CDR2 is SVGAGI in the germline V gene. This CDR3 is 14 amino acids long. V shed 5 bases and J 4 bases; nucleotides not matched to a gene: 6. For the CDR3, the DNA is TGTGCCAGCAGTGAACCAGGGGGATCAGATACGCAGTATTTT. Encoded protein: CASSEPGGSDTQYF.

This clone turned up a few times. The CDR3 DNA sequence: TGTGCCAGCTCACCACCAAGAACCGACAGGGGGCAAGGCTACACCTTC. Protein: CASSPPRTDRGQGYTF. The chain is built from TRBV18 and TRBJ1-2; 10 bases are a match to TRBD1. Germline lookup yields CDR1 KGHSH and CDR2 LQKENI. The CDR3 covers 16 residues. The V gene end was trimmed by 0 bases and the J gene end by 8 bases; junction bases not matched to a gene: 9.

V usage is TRBV7-9 and J usage is TRBJ2-3; D possibly corresponds to TRBD1 (6 bases). V lost 2 bases and J lost 5, with 11 bases in between. This CDR3 region has 14 residues. The germline V gene has CDR1 SEHNR and CDR2 FQNEAQ (reference sequence). CDR3 amino acids: CASSLSGAGDTQYF. The CDR3 DNA follows: TGTGCCAGCAGCTTATCAGGGGCAGGAGATACGCAGTATTTT.

This rearrangement joins TRBV5-4 to TRBJ1-4; no reliable D call. CDR3 size: 13 residues. Germline lookup yields CDR1 SGHNT and CDR2 YYREEE (reference sequence). The V and J ends lost 3 bases and 7 bases respectively, with 10 bases between them. The DNA of the CDR3 is TGTGCCAGCAGCTCCGACCCGGGTGAAAAACTGTTTTTT. Its translation is CASSSDPGEKLFF.

V gene TRBV28 combines with J gene TRBJ2-2, with TRBD1 matching over 9 bases. The length of the CDR3 is 15 residues. Germline V lookup: CDR1 MDHEN, CDR2 SYDVKM. V lost 6 bases, J lost 5 bases, and 7 bases stayed unmatched. The CDR3 nucleotides read TGTGCCAGCAGGGGTGGGACAGGGAGGACCGGGGAGCTGTTTTTT. This gives the protein CASRGGTGRTGELFF. Together with reference TRBV28 and TRBJ2-2, the CDR3 gives the full variable domain: DVKVTQSSRYLVKRTGEKVFLECVQDMDHENMFWYRQDPGLGLRLIYFSYDVKMKEKGDIPEGYSVSREKKERFSLILESASTNQTSMYLCASRGGTGRTGELFFGEGSRLTVL.

This clone was counted a few times. The chain carries TRBV28 and TRBJ2-7; 8 bases agree with TRBD2. The V segment lost 1 base and the J segment 11 bases; nucleotides outside the gene matches: 13. This CDR3 is 15 amino acids long. Per germline, CDR1 MDHEN and CDR2 SYDVKM. The CDR3 DNA reads TGTGCCAGCAGTTTATCTCGGGGGGGCTCAGCGGGGGAGTACTTC. This codes for CASSLSRGGSAGEYF.

The chain combines TRBV5-1 with TRBJ1-2; D unclear. The CDR3 has 15 residues. V was cut by 7 bases and J by 3 bases, with 19 bases left in between. CDR1 SGHRS and CDR2 YFSETQ come from the germline V gene. The CDR3 DNA sequence: TGCGCCAGCTCAATCGATGGGTTGAGGGACTATGGCTACACCTTC. The encoded protein is CASSIDGLRDYGYTF.

This sequence joins TRBV2 and TRBJ2-7; 9 bases are shared with TRBD2. CDR3 length equals 15 residues. The V gene end was trimmed by 5 bases and the J gene end by 3 bases; junction bases not matched to a gene: 8. Germline values: CDR1 SNHLY, CDR2 FYNNEI. The CDR3 bases are TGTGCCAGCAGTCGGGAGGCTAGCGGGGTCTACGAGCAGTACTTC. Translated: CASSREASGVYEQYF. Full variable domain (rest looked up from reference TRBV2 and TRBJ2-7): EPEVTQTPSHQVTQMGQEVILRCVPISNHLYFYWYRQILGQKVEFLVSFYNNEISEKSEIFDDQFSVERPDGSNFTLKIRSTKLEDSAMYFCASSREASGVYEQYFGPGTRLTVT.

This clone was seen a few times. The gene calls are TRBV27 and TRBJ1-2; 9 bases fit TRBD1. Germline trimming cut 2 bases from V and 5 bases from J; bases unmatched to any gene: 6. Germline V gene lookup returns CDR1 MNHEY and CDR2 SMNVEV (reference sequence). CDR3 length: 15 residues. The CDR3 bases are TGTGCCAGCAGTTTAGTCGGGACAGGGTCATATGGCTACACCTTC. Encoded protein: CASSLVGTGSYGYTF.

The CDR3 loop reads CAISESGTGGLGEQFF. CDR3 DNA: TGTGCCATCAGTGAGTCCGGGACAGGGGGCTTAGGTGAGCAGTTCTTC. The V call is TRBV10-3, the J call TRBJ2-1, with 12 bases lining up with TRBD1. The V and J ends lost 0 bases and 9 bases, in that order; junction bases with no gene match: 6. CDR3 length equals 16 residues. Germline V lookup: CDR1 ENHRY, CDR2 SYGVKD.

The chain couples TRBV6-5 to TRBJ2-3, with TRBD1 identical over 9 bases. Germline CDR1 reads MNHEY; CDR2 reads SVGAGI. Trimming removed 4 bases from V and 5 bases from J; junction bases left unmatched: 7. CDR3 length: 15 amino acids. CDR3 loop: CASSSWTGVEDTQYF. CDR3 bases: TGTGCCAGCAGTTCCTGGACAGGGGTTGAAGATACGCAGTATTTT.

The table lists this clone with a few counts. This chain connects TRBV9 to TRBJ1-2, with TRBD1 as a possible D gene (5 bases). Germline-derived CDR1 and CDR2 are SGDLS and YYNGEE. This CDR3 has 13 residues. V lost 3 bases and J lost 3, with 9 bases in between. The CDR3 protein is CASSGQLDYGYTF. The CDR3 DNA sequence: TGTGCCAGCAGCGGACAGCTTGACTATGGCTACACCTTC.

This sequence joins TRBV28 and TRBJ1-2, with a weak D call TRBD1 (5 bases). The V end lost 3 bases, the J end lost 8 bases, and 28 bases lay between the germline ends. CDR3 length equals 18 residues. Looked up from germline, CDR1 is MDHEN and CDR2 is SYDVKM. The CDR3 is CASSFPGGSARGGGGYTF. The DNA for the CDR3 is TGTGCCAGCAGTTTCCCCGGAGGGAGCGCGCGCGGCGGGGGGGGCTACACCTTC.